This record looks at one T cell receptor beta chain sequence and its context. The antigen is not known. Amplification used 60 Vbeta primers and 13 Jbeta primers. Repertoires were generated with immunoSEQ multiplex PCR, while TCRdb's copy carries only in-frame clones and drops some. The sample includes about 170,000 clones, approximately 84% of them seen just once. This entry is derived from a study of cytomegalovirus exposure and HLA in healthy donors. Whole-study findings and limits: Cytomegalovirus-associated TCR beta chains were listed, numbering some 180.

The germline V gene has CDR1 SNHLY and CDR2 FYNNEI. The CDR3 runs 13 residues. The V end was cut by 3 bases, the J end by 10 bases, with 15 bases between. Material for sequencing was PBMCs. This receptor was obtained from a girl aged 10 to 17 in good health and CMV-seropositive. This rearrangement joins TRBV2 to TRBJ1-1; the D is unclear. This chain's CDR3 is CASSDRTTPGAFF. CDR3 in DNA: TGTGCCAGCAGTGATCGAACGACCCCGGGAGCTTTCTTT.